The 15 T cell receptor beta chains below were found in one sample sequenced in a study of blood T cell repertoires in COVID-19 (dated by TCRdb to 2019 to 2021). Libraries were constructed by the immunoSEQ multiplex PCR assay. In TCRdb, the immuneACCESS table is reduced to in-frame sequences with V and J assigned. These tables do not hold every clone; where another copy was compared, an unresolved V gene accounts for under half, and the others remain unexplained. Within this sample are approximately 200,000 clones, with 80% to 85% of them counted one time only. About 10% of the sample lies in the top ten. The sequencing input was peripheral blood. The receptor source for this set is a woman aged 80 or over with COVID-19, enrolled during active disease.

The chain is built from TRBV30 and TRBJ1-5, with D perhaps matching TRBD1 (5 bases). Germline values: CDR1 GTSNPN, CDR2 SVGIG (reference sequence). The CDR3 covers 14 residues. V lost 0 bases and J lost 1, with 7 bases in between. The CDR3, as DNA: TGTGCCTGGAGTGTGGGGCGGAGCAATCAGCCCCAGCATTTT. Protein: CAWSVGRSNQPQHF.

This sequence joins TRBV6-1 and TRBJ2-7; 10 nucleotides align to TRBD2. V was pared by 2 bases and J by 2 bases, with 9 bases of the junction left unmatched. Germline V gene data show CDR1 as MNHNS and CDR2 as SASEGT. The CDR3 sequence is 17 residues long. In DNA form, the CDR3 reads TGTGCCAGCAGTGAACACCTAGCGGGGGTGACTGCCTACGAGCAGTACTTC. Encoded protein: CASSEHLAGVTAYEQYF.

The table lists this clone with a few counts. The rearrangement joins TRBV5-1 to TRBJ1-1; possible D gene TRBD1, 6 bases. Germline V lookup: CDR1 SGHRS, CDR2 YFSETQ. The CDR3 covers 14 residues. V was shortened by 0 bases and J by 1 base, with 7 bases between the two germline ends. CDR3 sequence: CASSLGQENTEAFF. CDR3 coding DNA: TGCGCCAGCAGCTTGGGACAGGAGAACACTGAAGCTTTCTTT. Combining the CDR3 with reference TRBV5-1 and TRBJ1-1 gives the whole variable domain KAGVTQTPRYLIKTRGQQVTLSCSPISGHRSVSWYQQTPGQGLQFLFEYFSETQRNKGNFPGRFSGRQFSNSRSEMNVSTLELGDSALYLCASSLGQENTEAFFGQGTRLTVV.

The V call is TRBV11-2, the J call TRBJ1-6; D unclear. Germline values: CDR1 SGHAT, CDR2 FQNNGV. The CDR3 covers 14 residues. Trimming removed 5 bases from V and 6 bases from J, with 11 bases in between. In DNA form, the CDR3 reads TGTGCCAGCAGCCCTGAGCGCGGTAATTCACCCCTCCACTTT. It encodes CASSPERGNSPLHF.

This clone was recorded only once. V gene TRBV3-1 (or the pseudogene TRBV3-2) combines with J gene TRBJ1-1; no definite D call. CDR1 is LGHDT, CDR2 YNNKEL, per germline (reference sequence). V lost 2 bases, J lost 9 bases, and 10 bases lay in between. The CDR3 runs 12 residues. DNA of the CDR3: TGTGCCAGCAGCCAAAGCGGAATAAAAGCTTTCTTT. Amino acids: CASSQSGIKAFF.

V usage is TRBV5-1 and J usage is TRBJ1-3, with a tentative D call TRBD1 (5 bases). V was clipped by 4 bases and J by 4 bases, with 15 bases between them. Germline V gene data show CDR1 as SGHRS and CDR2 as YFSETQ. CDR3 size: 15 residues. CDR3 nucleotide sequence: TGCGCCAGCAGCCCCACAGGTTTCGGGGGAAACACCATATATTTT. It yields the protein CASSPTGFGGNTIYF. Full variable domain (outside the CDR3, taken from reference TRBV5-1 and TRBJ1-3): KAGVTQTPRYLIKTRGQQVTLSCSPISGHRSVSWYQQTPGQGLQFLFEYFSETQRNKGNFPGRFSGRQFSNSRSEMNVSTLELGDSALYLCASSPTGFGGNTIYFGEGSWLTVV.

The CDR3 nucleotides are TGTGCCAGTAGTACGGGTGGACAGGGGTCCGACTATGGCTACACCTTC. This codes for CASSTGGQGSDYGYTF. The rearrangement links TRBV19 to TRBJ1-2, with 9 bases matching TRBD1. Germline CDR1 LNHDA, CDR2 SQIVND (reference sequence). This CDR3 is 16 amino acids long. V dropped 4 bases and J dropped 3; count of bases not matched to a gene: 9.

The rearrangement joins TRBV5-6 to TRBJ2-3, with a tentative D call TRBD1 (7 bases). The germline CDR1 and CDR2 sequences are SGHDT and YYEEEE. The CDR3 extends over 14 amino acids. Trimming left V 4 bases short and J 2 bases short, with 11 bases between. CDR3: CASSAGGNTDTQYF. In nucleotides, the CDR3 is TGTGCCAGCAGCGCAGGGGGGAACACAGATACGCAGTATTTT.

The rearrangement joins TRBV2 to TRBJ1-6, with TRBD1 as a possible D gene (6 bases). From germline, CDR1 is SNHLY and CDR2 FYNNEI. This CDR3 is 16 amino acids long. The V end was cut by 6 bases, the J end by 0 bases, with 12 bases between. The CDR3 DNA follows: TGTGCCAGCAGAACAGGGACGAGCTCCTATAATTCACCCCTCCACTTT. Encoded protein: CASRTGTSSYNSPLHF.

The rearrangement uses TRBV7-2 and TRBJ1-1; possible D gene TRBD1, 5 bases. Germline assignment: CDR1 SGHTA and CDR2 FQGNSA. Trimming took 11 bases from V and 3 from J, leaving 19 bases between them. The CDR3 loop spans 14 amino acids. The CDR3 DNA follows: TGTGCCTCCGGGCGGGGGAATTGGGACACTGAAGCTTTCTTT. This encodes CASGRGNWDTEAFF.

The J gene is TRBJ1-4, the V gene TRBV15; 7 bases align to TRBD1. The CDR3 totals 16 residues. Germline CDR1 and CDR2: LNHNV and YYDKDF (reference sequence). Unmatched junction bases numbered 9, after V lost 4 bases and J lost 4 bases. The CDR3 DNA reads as TGTGCCACCAGCAAGCAACAGGGGCTGGATAATGAAAAACTGTTTTTT. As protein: CATSKQQGLDNEKLFF.

Written as DNA, the CDR3 is TGTGCCAGCAGAGCGACTAGCGGAATTTTCACAGATACGCAGTATTTT. Its protein product is CASRATSGIFTDTQYF. J is TRBJ2-3 and V is TRBV7-9; 9 bases are shared with TRBD2. Germline V gene sequence: CDR1 SEHNR, CDR2 FQNEAQ (reference sequence). The junction had 9 bases not matched to a gene; V was cut back by 6 bases and J by 2 bases. The CDR3 is 16 amino acids. Together with reference TRBV7-9 and TRBJ2-3, the CDR3 gives the full variable domain: DTGVSQNPRHKITKRGQNVTFRCDPISEHNRLYWYRQTLGQGPEFLTYFQNEAQLEKSRLLSDRFSAERPKGSFSTLEIQRTEQGDSAMYLCASRATSGIFTDTQYFGPGTRLTVL.

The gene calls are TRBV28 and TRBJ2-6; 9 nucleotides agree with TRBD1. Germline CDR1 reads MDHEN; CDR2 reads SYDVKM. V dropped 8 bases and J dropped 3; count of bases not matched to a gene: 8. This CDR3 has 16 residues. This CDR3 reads CASVAQGAVGANVLTF. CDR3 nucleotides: TGTGCCAGCGTTGCACAGGGGGCGGTTGGGGCCAACGTCCTGACTTTC.

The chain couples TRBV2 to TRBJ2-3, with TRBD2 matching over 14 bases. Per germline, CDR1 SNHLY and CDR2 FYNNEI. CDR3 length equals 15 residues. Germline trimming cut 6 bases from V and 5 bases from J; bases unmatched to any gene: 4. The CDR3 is CASRATSGGGDTQYF. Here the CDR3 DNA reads TGTGCCAGCAGGGCGACTAGCGGGGGGGGAGATACGCAGTATTTT.

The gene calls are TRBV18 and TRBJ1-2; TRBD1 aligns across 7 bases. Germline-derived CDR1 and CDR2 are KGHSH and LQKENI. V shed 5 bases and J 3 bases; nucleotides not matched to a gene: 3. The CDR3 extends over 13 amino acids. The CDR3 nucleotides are TGTGCCAGCTCAAGAGGGACAGACTATGGCTACACCTTC. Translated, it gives CASSRGTDYGYTF.